The 17 T cell receptor beta chains reported below all come from one sample, sequenced in a study of blood T cells in healthy people across ages. For the second PCR, which ran for about 7 to 11 cycles, a sample-barcoded 5' primer and a J-beta primer mix were used. From the 5' RACE reads, TCRdb called clonotypes with MiXCR, one entry per CDR3 protein. The table shows around 940,000 distinct CDR3 sequences, with roughly 50% occurring only once. Sequencing was carried out using blood. These receptors all stem from a woman in her fifties or sixties in good health.

This clonotype appeared many times. CDR3 coding DNA: TGCAGTGCTAGCGGGAGAGGTGATACGCAGTATTTT. This sequence encodes CSASGRGDTQYF. The rearrangement joins TRBV20-1 to TRBJ2-3, with a tentative D call TRBD2 (6 bases). From germline, CDR1 is DFQATT and CDR2 SNEGSKA (reference sequence). The CDR3 contains 12 residues. V was cut by 3 bases and J by 6 bases, with 10 bases left in between.

The J gene is TRBJ2-7, the V gene TRBV14, with D possibly TRBD2 on 6 matching bases. Between the trimmed V and J ends, which lost 4 bases and 3 bases, there was a span of 13 bases. Germline CDR1 SGHDN, CDR2 FVKESK. The CDR3 has 14 amino acids. The CDR3 DNA sequence: TGTGCCAGCAGCCGGACCCTGGGGGGCTACGAGCAGTACTTC. Translated, it gives CASSRTLGGYEQYF.

The chain combines TRBV20-1 with TRBJ1-1, with D unclear. CDR1 is DFQATT and CDR2 is SNEGSKA in the germline V gene (reference sequence). This CDR3 spans 12 amino acids. Trimming removed 0 bases at V and 9 bases at J, with 11 bases between. The CDR3 sequence is CSARDAGYKAFF. DNA for the CDR3: TGCAGTGCTAGAGACGCGGGGTATAAAGCTTTCTTT.

The chain employs TRBV6-6 and TRBJ2-1; 8 bases are shared with TRBD2. Germline lookup yields CDR1 MNHNY and CDR2 SVGAGI (reference sequence). The V segment lost 8 bases and the J segment 7 bases; nucleotides outside the gene matches: 13. This CDR3 has 15 amino acids. CDR3 coding DNA: TGTGCCAGCGGCCCAGCGGGAGAGGTTGTAAATGAGCAGTTCTTC. Amino acid sequence: CASGPAGEVVNEQFF.

The chain links TRBV9 to TRBJ2-7; D might be TRBD1 or TRBD2, each matching 5 bases. From germline, CDR1 is SGDLS and CDR2 YYNGEE. Deletions cut 2 bases from V and 5 bases from J, with 17 bases between. The CDR3 runs to 15 residues. Here the CDR3 DNA reads TGTGCCAGCAGCGTTGGGGCCACAGCCGGGGACGAGCAGTACTTC. Amino acid sequence: CASSVGATAGDEQYF.

The V gene is TRBV20-1, the J gene TRBJ2-7; D not resolved. Germline V gives CDR1 DFQATT, CDR2 SNEGSKA (reference sequence). CDR3 length equals 16 residues. V gave up 6 bases and J gave up 3 bases, with 24 bases separating them. Here the CDR3 reads CSAQRPGLLVYYEQYF. CDR3 coding DNA: TGCAGTGCCCAGAGACCCGGGCTTCTAGTTTACTACGAGCAGTACTTC.

The chain joins TRBV29-1 to TRBJ2-1; 8 positions agree with TRBD2. The CDR3 is 13 residues long. Looked up from germline, CDR1 is SQVTM and CDR2 is ANQGSEA. Trimming at V came to 7 bases and at J to 7 bases, leaving 9 bases not matched to a gene. In DNA, the CDR3 is TGCAGCGAAAGCGGGAGCCAAGGGAATGAGCAGTTCTTC. Translation gives CSESGSQGNEQFF.

The chain has TRBV5-1 and TRBJ2-1; a weak D match, TRBD2 (6 bases). The CDR3 length is 12 residues. V lost 5 bases and J lost 7, with 10 bases in between. Germline assignment: CDR1 SGHRS and CDR2 YFSETQ. CDR3 DNA: TGCGCCAGCAGGGGGGGAGCGAATGAGCAGTTCTTC. Translating it yields CASRGGANEQFF. The whole variable domain, filled in from reference TRBV5-1 and TRBJ2-1, reads KAGVTQTPRYLIKTRGQQVTLSCSPISGHRSVSWYQQTPGQGLQFLFEYFSETQRNKGNFPGRFSGRQFSNSRSEMNVSTLELGDSALYLCASRGGANEQFFGPGTRLTVL.

This chain connects TRBV15 to TRBJ1-6; D is uncertain. The germline V gene encodes CDR1 LNHNV and CDR2 YYDKDF (reference sequence). The CDR3 length is 14 residues. The ends were cut back, 3 bases at V and 3 bases at J, with 6 bases in the middle. Here the CDR3 reads CATSRGNYNSPLHF. The DNA for the CDR3 is TGTGCCACCAGCAGGGGAAACTATAATTCACCCCTCCACTTT.

The CDR3 loop is CASSTPRTAANEKLFF. The CDR3, as DNA: TGTGCCAGCAGTACCCCTCGGACAGCAGCTAATGAAAAACTGTTTTTT. The gene calls are TRBV6-2 or TRBV6-3 and TRBJ1-4; maybe TRBD1 (6 bases). With 5 bases removed from V and 3 bases from J, the gap between germline ends came to 16 bases. This CDR3 is 16 amino acids long. Per germline, CDR1 MNHEY and CDR2 SVGEGT.

The chain joins TRBV5-1 to TRBJ2-1; TRBD2 matches at 9 bases. V lost 0 bases and J lost 5; bases outside the gene matches: 9. The CDR3 covers 17 residues. CDR1 is SGHRS and CDR2 is YFSETQ in the germline V gene. The CDR3 protein is CASSLGFGTSTDNEQFF. In DNA form, the CDR3 reads TGCGCCAGCAGCTTGGGCTTCGGGACTAGCACGGACAATGAGCAGTTCTTC. The whole variable domain, remainder taken from reference TRBV5-1 and TRBJ2-1, is KAGVTQTPRYLIKTRGQQVTLSCSPISGHRSVSWYQQTPGQGLQFLFEYFSETQRNKGNFPGRFSGRQFSNSRSEMNVSTLELGDSALYLCASSLGFGTSTDNEQFFGPGTRLTVL.

The rearrangement uses TRBV10-3 and TRBJ2-1, with D perhaps matching TRBD1 (5 bases). Germline V CDR1 and CDR2: ENHRY, SYGVKD. V lost 6 bases and J 10 bases, leaving 13 bases between the germline ends. CDR3 length: 12 residues. Here the CDR3 DNA reads TGTGCCATCAGCAGTCAGGGTTACGAGCAGTTCTTC. It codes for CAISSQGYEQFF.

The gene calls are TRBV27 and TRBJ1-2; the match to TRBD1 covers 11 bases. The germline gives CDR1 MNHEY, CDR2 SMNVEV (reference sequence). The V segment lost 4 bases and the J segment 2 bases; nucleotides outside the gene matches: 6. The CDR3 extends over 16 amino acids. DNA of the CDR3: TGTGCCAGCAGTTCTCTAGGGACAGGGGGAAACTATGGCTACACCTTC. Protein sequence: CASSSLGTGGNYGYTF.

The chain combines TRBV7-2 with TRBJ2-5; TRBD2 aligns across 9 bases. The DNA end favors TRBJ2-7, so the J call may be wrong. The CDR3 runs 15 residues. Looked up from germline, CDR1 is SGHTA and CDR2 is FQGNSA. DNA for the CDR3: TGTGCCAGCGGCTGGTTAGCGGGAGAGGGCTACGAGCAGTACTTC. It codes for CASGWLAGEGYEQYF.

The chain employs TRBV12-3 or TRBV12-4 and TRBJ1-2; unclear D gene. Trimming took off 2 bases at V and 4 bases at J, with 8 bases between the two ends. The CDR3 is made up of 13 amino acids. The CDR3 coding sequence is TGTGCCAGCAGTTTACGACTCTCCTATGGCTACACCTTC. Amino acid sequence: CASSLRLSYGYTF.

V gene TRBV5-1 combines with J gene TRBJ1-2; no clear D. This CDR3 contains 13 residues. V gave up 6 bases and J gave up 6 bases, with 15 bases separating them. Germline V gene data show CDR1 as SGHRS and CDR2 as YFSETQ. The CDR3 is CASTTGEGHGYTF. CDR3 DNA: TGCGCCAGCACCACGGGTGAGGGCCATGGCTACACCTTC.

The rearrangement uses TRBV7-9 and TRBJ2-3, with 8 bases matching TRBD2. The CDR3 loop spans 17 amino acids. Germline lookup yields CDR1 SEHNR and CDR2 FQNEAQ (reference sequence). V lost 4 bases to trimming and J lost 3 bases; unmatched junction nucleotides: 12. The CDR3 nucleotides are TGTGCCAGCAGCTCCAGACAGAGCGGGAGTGGTACAGATACGCAGTATTTT. Translating it yields CASSSRQSGSGTDTQYF.